The 7 T cell receptor beta chains presented below share a single source sample, sequenced in a study of PD-L1 blockade in urothelial cancer (dated by TCRdb to the late 2010s). Receptor amplification or capture employed the immunoSEQ multiplex PCR assay. TCRdb provides this immuneACCESS table in a form limited to in-frame rearrangements. Some clones are lacking; in checked studies, under half of them reflect an unresolved V gene, and why the rest are absent is not known. The sample records 70,000 or so clones, 70% to 90% of which are singletons. The ten top clones hold around 3.4% of the sample. Sequencing used PBMCs, obtained around atezolizumab (anti-PD-L1) treatment. These receptors originate from a man between 60 and 70 years old with urothelial cancer.

V usage is TRBV7-2 and J usage is TRBJ1-1; unclear D gene. This CDR3 has 15 residues. CDR1 and CDR2 (germline): SGHTA, FQGNSA. The V end lost 2 bases, the J end lost 2 bases, and 12 bases lay between the germline ends. CDR3 sequence: CASSLSFSGNTEAFF. The CDR3 nucleotides read TGTGCCAGCAGCTTAAGTTTCTCGGGAAACACTGAAGCTTTCTTT.

The chain recombines TRBV18 with TRBJ2-7; 10 bases line up with TRBD2. Germline V CDR1 and CDR2: KGHSH, LQKENI. The CDR3 is made up of 14 amino acids. V shed 8 bases, J shed 3 bases, and the junction held 7 bases outside the gene matches. CDR3 nucleotide sequence: TGTGCCAGCCGTACTAGCGGGACCATCTACGAGCAGTACTTC. Its translation: CASRTSGTIYEQYF. Supplemented by reference TRBV18 and TRBJ2-7, the full variable domain reads NAGVMQNPRHLVRRRGQEARLRCSPMKGHSHVYWYRQLPEEGLKFMVYLQKENIIDESGMPKERFSAEFPKEGPSILRIQQVVRGDSAAYFCASRTSGTIYEQYFGPGTRLTVT.

The chain has TRBV4-3 and TRBJ2-4; TRBD2 aligns across 8 bases. In germline, CDR1 is LGHNA, CDR2 YSLEER. The CDR3 spans 20 residues. The V and J ends lost 7 bases and 1 base, in that order; junction bases with no gene match: 21. The CDR3: CASNEVGRLAGVRAKNIQYF. The CDR3 coding sequence is TGCGCCAGCAACGAGGTGGGGCGTCTAGCGGGCGTCCGGGCCAAAAACATTCAGTACTTC.

This chain links TRBV4-2 with TRBJ2-2; D unclear. This CDR3 contains 16 residues. Deletions cut 3 bases from V and 0 bases from J, with 11 bases between. CDR1 is LGHNA and CDR2 is YNFKEQ in the germline V gene. CDR3 DNA: TGTGCCAGCAGCCAGCGAACAGTCGCGAACACCGGGGAGCTGTTTTTT. Translated: CASSQRTVANTGELFF.

This chain joins TRBV6-1 and TRBJ2-7, with 9 bases lining up with TRBD1. Germline V gives CDR1 MNHNS, CDR2 SASEGT. Germline trimming cut 4 bases from V and 5 bases from J; bases unmatched to any gene: 9. The CDR3 extends over 15 amino acids. CDR3 sequence: CASSGLTGGPNEQYF. CDR3 nucleotide sequence: TGTGCCAGCAGTGGGCTGACAGGGGGTCCTAACGAGCAGTACTTC.

The chain combines TRBV18 with TRBJ1-1; a weak D match, TRBD1 (5 bases). CDR3 length equals 13 residues. Germline CDR1 and CDR2: KGHSH and LQKENI. V was cut by 4 bases and J by 1 base, with 7 bases left in between. The DNA for the CDR3 is TGTGCCAGCTCACGACAGCAGAACACTGAAGCTTTCTTT. It encodes CASSRQQNTEAFF.

The chain has TRBV11-2 and TRBJ2-5; D call uncertain. V lost 0 bases to trimming and J lost 7 bases, with 12 bases between them. The germline gives CDR1 SGHAT, CDR2 FQNNGV. The CDR3 consists of 14 residues. Here the CDR3 reads CASSLDLWSGTQYF. For the CDR3, the DNA is TGTGCCAGCAGCTTAGATCTCTGGTCGGGGACCCAGTACTTC.